A selection of T cell receptor beta chains follows, all from one sample in a study of blood T cell repertoires in COVID-19. Clones were read by immunoSEQ multiplex PCR, and TCRdb kept only the in-frame ones, dropping some. The table includes over 200,000 clones, about nine tenths detected once. Sequenced input: peripheral blood. These receptors all come from a man under 40 who had recovered from COVID-19. Each CDR3 is given with its conserved first and last residue. Fields, in order: V gene, D gene, J gene, clone size, CDR3 DNA, CDR3 protein. The D gene is left open where the match is weak. For some rows the clone size is stated as once, few or many, or as a class when expanded; others skip it.

V: TRBV5-1; D: -; J: TRBJ1-1; size: -; DNA: TGCGCCAGCAGCTTGGTCGAGCACACTGAAGCTTTCTTT; CDR3: CASSLVEHTEAFF
V: TRBV5-1; D: TRBD1; J: TRBJ1-6; size: -; DNA: TGCGCCAGCAGCTCCGGACAGGGCCTCTATAATTCACCCCTCCACTTT; CDR3: CASSSGQGLYNSPLHF
V: TRBV4-2; D: TRBD2; J: TRBJ2-1; size: once; DNA: TGTGCCAGCAGCCAAGAACCTACTAGCGGGGGGAGCTTTGAGCAGTTCTTC; CDR3: CASSQEPTSGGSFEQFF
V: TRBV19; D: TRBD2; J: TRBJ2-5; size: once; DNA: TGTGCCAGTAGCGGACTAGCGGGAGAGACCCAGTACTTC; CDR3: CASSGLAGETQYF
V: TRBV6-5; D: -; J: TRBJ2-7; size: -; DNA: TGTGCCAGCAGTTCTGGGACTCGGCCCTACGAGCAGTACTTC; CDR3: CASSSGTRPYEQYF
V: TRBV5-4; D: -; J: TRBJ1-1; size: -; DNA: TGTGCCAGCAGCTTGGGGACTCCAAAGGGCACTGAAGCTTTCTTT; CDR3: CASSLGTPKGTEAFF
V: TRBV10-3; D: -; J: TRBJ1-2; size: -; DNA: TGTGCCATCAGTGACCCTCAGGGGCGGGGCTACACCTTC; CDR3: CAISDPQGRGYTF
V: TRBV19; D: TRBD1; J: TRBJ1-2; size: -; DNA: TGTGCCAGTAGTGTTCCGGGACAGATAAATAACTATGGCTACACCTTC; CDR3: CASSVPGQINNYGYTF
V: TRBV6-1; D: -; J: TRBJ1-3; size: -; DNA: TGTGCCAGCAGTGAGGAGGGAGGAAACACCATATATTTT; CDR3: CASSEEGGNTIYF
V: TRBV18; D: TRBD2; J: TRBJ2-7; size: -; DNA: TGTGCCAGCTCACCGGGAGGGGACTACGAGCAGTACTTC; CDR3: CASSPGGDYEQYF
V: TRBV29-1; D: TRBD1; J: TRBJ1-2; size: -; DNA: TGCAGCGTTGCGACAGGGCGCTATGGCTACACCTTC; CDR3: CSVATGRYGYTF
V: TRBV25-1; D: -; J: TRBJ2-7; size: -; DNA: TGTGCCAGCATCGGTGAGACTTCCACCTACGAGCAGTACTTC; CDR3: CASIGETSTYEQYF
V: TRBV28; D: TRBD1; J: TRBJ2-7; size: -; DNA: TGTGCCAGCAGTTTAGCAACCACAGGGGGCTTAAGCTACGAGCAGTACTTC; CDR3: CASSLATTGGLSYEQYF
V: TRBV30; D: -; J: TRBJ1-3; size: -; DNA: TGTGCCTGGGAACAGGGCCGTGGAAACACCATATATTTT; CDR3: CAWEQGRGNTIYF
V: TRBV5-1; D: TRBD1; J: TRBJ2-1; size: -; DNA: TGCGCCAGCATCCCATGGGACAGAGGTCTAGGTGAGCAGTTCTTC; CDR3: CASIPWDRGLGEQFF
V: TRBV9; D: -; J: TRBJ1-5; size: -; DNA: TGTGCCAGCAGCCCACTTGGGGGGGTCAATCAGCCCCAGCATTTT; CDR3: CASSPLGGVNQPQHF
V: TRBV4-2; D: TRBD2; J: TRBJ2-5; size: -; DNA: TGTCCCAGCAGCCAAAATTGGTTCGCGGGGGGCGGGGGGCAAGAGACCCAGTACTTC; CDR3: CPSSQNWFAGGGGQETQYF
V: TRBV10-2; D: -; J: TRBJ1-1; size: -; DNA: TGCGCCAGCAGTGAGTCAAATCCTCCTGAAGCTTTCTTT; CDR3: CASSESNPPEAFF
V: TRBV10-3; D: -; J: TRBJ2-7; size: once; DNA: TGTGCCATCAGTGACTCCCGCGAAATAAACCCATTTTCCCTGAGCGAGCAGTACTTC; CDR3: CAISDSREINPFSLSEQYF
V: TRBV5-1; D: TRBD2; J: TRBJ2-3; size: once; DNA: TGCGCCAGCAGCTTGGAGGGGAGCGGGGGTCTGGGCACAGATACGCAGTATTTT; CDR3: CASSLEGSGGLGTDTQYF
V: TRBV9; D: -; J: TRBJ1-3; size: -; DNA: TGTGCCAGCAGCCCCCAAGTACTCTCTGGAAACACCATATATTTT; CDR3: CASSPQVLSGNTIYF
V: TRBV6-5; D: TRBD1; J: TRBJ1-2; size: -; DNA: TGTGCCAGCAGTCCTCAGTCACAGGGGACTAGTGGCTACACCTTC; CDR3: CASSPQSQGTSGYTF
V: TRBV9; D: TRBD1; J: TRBJ1-2; size: -; DNA: TGTGCCAGCAGCGTAAGGCAGGGGGCTAACTATGGCTACACCTTC; CDR3: CASSVRQGANYGYTF
V: TRBV27; D: TRBD1; J: TRBJ1-4; size: -; DNA: TGTGCCAGCAGTAGATCGGGCAGGGGGGAAAAACTGTTTTTT; CDR3: CASSRSGRGEKLFF
V: TRBV5-1; D: -; J: TRBJ2-7; size: -; DNA: TGCGCCAGCAGCTTGCAGGGCTCCTACGAGCAGTACTTC; CDR3: CASSLQGSYEQYF